The present T cell receptor beta chain was sequenced within a study of shared clonotypes between healthy human individuals (dated by TCRdb to the early 2020s). Concerning the study at large: A few men and two women, aged 18 to 49 years, made up the cohort. The study deeply sequenced blood TCR repertoires of 5 or 6 healthy adults to estimate repertoire size and the extent of clonotype sharing between individuals. For each donor, CD4 naive and CD4 memory were each given three plates, CD8 naive was given two plates, and CD8 memory was given one plate. Leukapheresis yielded between about 0.94 and 10 billion PBMCs per donor. Different laboratories and diverse techniques were used to prepare libraries and sequence TCR repertoires, to increase sequencing depth and limit assay-specific biases. Broad study findings and their caveats: Only blood was sampled, and tissue TCR repertoires likely differ from those in blood. Because the study included only a small number of donors, the genetic and exposure-history diversity represented was limited. Sharing across a handful of donors was observed for roughly 5% of naive CD4, 3% to 4% of naive CD8, about 2.5% of memory CD4, and roughly 0.4% of memory CD8 clonotypes. Larger estimated clonotype richness was generally found for naive subsets than for memory subsets. Even with the large sequencing depth, rarefaction of the sorted-subset datasets indicated that sequencing was incomplete. Pairwise subsampling indicated that sequencing depth was expected to affect the degree of clonotype sharing among donors. Compared with non-shared clonotypes, the clonotypes found in all four sorted-subset donors had higher generation probabilities.

TCR CDR3 regions were amplified from genomic DNA by multiplex PCR using the deep immunoSEQ assay. Extracted genomic DNA from each cell subset was distributed evenly across all wells of several immunoSEQ 96-well plates, and each plate was treated as a replicate. For sorted subsets, about 200 ng genomic DNA, equal to some 30,000 T cell genomes, was loaded into each replicate PCR. Purified libraries were quantified with a Qubit 3.0 fluorometer, sized on a Bioanalyzer 2100, and re-quantified with the KAPA Library Quantification kit. Every immunoSEQ 96-well plate was sequenced on a dedicated single-read 150-cycle Illumina NextSeq 550 flow cell. In the paper's pipeline: Because only junctional sequences without quality scores were contained in the immunoSEQ output, filtering matching that applied to full-length reads could not be performed. Sequences were annotated with PyIR, a Python wrapper for IgBLAST v1.9, and V/J genes and CDR3 were assigned using IMGT germline references. Reads were removed for weak V/J assignments (E-value above 1e-6), missing CDR3, stop codons, out-of-frame junctions, or ambiguous translated residues. A V3J clonotype was defined by an identical inferred V gene, J gene, and CDR3 amino acid sequence. To compute the percentage overlap between repertoires, the number of shared unique clonotypes was divided by the size of the smaller repertoire. RTK rarefaction, the Chao1 estimator, and Recon v2.1 estimates of unobserved clonotypes were used to assess repertoire richness. OLGA was used to compute generation probabilities for all TCRbeta clonotypes that the gDNA method yielded from a handful of donors. In TCRdb, the immuneACCESS table is reduced to in-frame sequences with V and J assigned. These tables do not hold every clone; where another copy was compared, an unresolved V gene accounts for under half, and the others remain unexplained. Clone size and the V and J calls come from that table; the DNA yielded D and trimming. The table for this sample lists around 330,000 clones; under 80% of them were counted only once. Around a tenth of the sample rests with the top ten.

The donors were healthy, HIV-negative adults with no recently reported acute infections or vaccinations. Only Caucasian adults living in Nashville, Tennessee, USA were represented among the donors. CD4+ T cells were enriched through magnetic negative selection, after which naive cells were positively selected on CD45RA and the remaining negative fraction served as the memory subset. Blood was obtained by leukapheresis, after which PBMCs were separated by Ficoll-Histopaque density gradient centrifugation and cryopreserved in liquid nitrogen vapor phase. Analytical flow cytometry was used to check the purity and quantity of every magnetically sorted T cell population. From each sorted fraction, genomic DNA was isolated and quantified by UV absorbance on a Nanodrop 2000c. With regard to this clone: Its antigen is unknown. The sample holds no much larger clone one base away, and base qualities are not on file.

The CDR3 runs 16 residues from the cysteine to the phenylalanine. Solely the CDR3 DNA is kept, with 48 bases framed from the first base. The V end loses 2 bases and the J end loses 2 bases, and a stretch of 15 bases separates them. For CDR1 and CDR2, the germline V gene lists SGHRS and YFSETQ. This clonotype was obtained from a man aged 25-45 years in good health. The sequence links TRBV5-1 to TRBJ2-3; the D call is possibly TRBD1 or TRBD2, each sharing 7 bases. Sequencing was done on a sample of memory CD4+ T cells sorted from blood. The sample's cell subset or site, from its label and the paper: CD45RA-negative fraction. The bases read TGCGCCAGCAGCTTCTCAGGGGGGGGCCCCACAGATACGCAGTATTTT. This translates into CASSFSGGGPTDTQYF.